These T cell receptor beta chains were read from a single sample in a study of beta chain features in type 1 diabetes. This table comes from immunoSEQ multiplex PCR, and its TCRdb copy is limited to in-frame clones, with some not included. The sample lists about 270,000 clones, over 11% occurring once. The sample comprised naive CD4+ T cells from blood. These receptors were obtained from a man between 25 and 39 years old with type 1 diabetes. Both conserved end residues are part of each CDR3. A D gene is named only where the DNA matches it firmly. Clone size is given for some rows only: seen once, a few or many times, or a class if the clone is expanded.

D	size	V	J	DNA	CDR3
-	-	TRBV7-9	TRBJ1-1	TGTGCCGGCGCCCTTTGGGGGGAGACTGAAGCTTTCTTT	CAGALWGETEAFF
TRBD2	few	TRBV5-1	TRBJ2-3	TGCGCCAGCAGCCCGGGAGGACTAGCGGGAGGGTACCCAGATACGCAGTATTTT	CASSPGGLAGGYPDTQYF
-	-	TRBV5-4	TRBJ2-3	TGTGCCAGCAGCTCCGAACCGACTGTGACAGATACGCAGTATTTT	CASSSEPTVTDTQYF
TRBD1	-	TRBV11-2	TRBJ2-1	TGTGCCAGCCGTGGACAGGGTGTTAGGACCAATGAGCAGTTCTTC	CASRGQGVRTNEQFF
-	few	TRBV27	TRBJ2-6	TGTGCCAGCAGTTGGGGCCCCGGGGCCAACGTCCTGACTTTC	CASSWGPGANVLTF
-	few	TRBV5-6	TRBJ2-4	TGTGCCAGCAGCTTGGCAGGAGCCAAAAACATTCAGTACTTC	CASSLAGAKNIQYF
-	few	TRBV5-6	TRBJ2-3	TGTGCCAGCAGCTTTGGACCCCAGCGGGCAGATACGCAGTATTTT	CASSFGPQRADTQYF
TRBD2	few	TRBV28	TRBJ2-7	TGTGCCAGCAGTTTTTTGGGGGGGACCTACGAGCAGTACTTC	CASSFLGGTYEQYF
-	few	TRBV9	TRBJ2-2	TGTGCCAGCAGCGTAGGTAGTGGCGGGGAGCTGTTTTTT	CASSVGSGGELFF
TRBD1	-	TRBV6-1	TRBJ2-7	TGTGCCAGCAGGCTGGTGACAGGGGACGACGAGCAGTACTTC	CASRLVTGDDEQYF
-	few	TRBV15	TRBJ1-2	TGTGCCACCAGCAGAGTGGACGGGGCTAACTATGGCTACACCTTC	CATSRVDGANYGYTF
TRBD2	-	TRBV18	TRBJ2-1	TGTGCCAGCTCACCAACTAGCGGGAGCTACAATGAGCAGTTCTTC	CASSPTSGSYNEQFF
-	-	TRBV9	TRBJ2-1	TGTGCCAGCAGCGTAACAGGGTCCCCTGAGCAGTTCTTC	CASSVTGSPEQFF
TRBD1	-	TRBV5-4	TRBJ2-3	TGTGCCAGCAGCCTATCTGCCGGGACAGGGCGGACAGATACGCAGTATTTT	CASSLSAGTGRTDTQYF
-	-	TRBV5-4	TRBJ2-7	TGTGCCAGCAGCGAAAGCCCGGTAGGACAAGGGTACGAGCAGTACTTC	CASSESPVGQGYEQYF
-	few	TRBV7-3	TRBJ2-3	TGTGCCAGCAGCTCCCAATCAGGGGGCACAGATACGCAGTATTTT	CASSSQSGGTDTQYF
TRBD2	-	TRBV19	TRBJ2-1	TGTGCCAGTAGTAAATCGTCTGAGCGGGAGTCCCCCTACAATGAGCAGTTCTTC	CASSKSSERESPYNEQFF
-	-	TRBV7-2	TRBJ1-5	TGTGCCAGCAGCTTAGCAGACTATAGCAATCAGCCCCAGCATTTT	CASSLADYSNQPQHF
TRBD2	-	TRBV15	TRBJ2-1	TGTGCCACCAGCAGAGGAGGAGCGGGAGGGCCTAGTGAGCAGTTCTTC	CATSRGGAGGPSEQFF
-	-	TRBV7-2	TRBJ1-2	TGTGCCAGCAGCCCTTGGGGCAGTAGGAAAACGGACTATGGCTACACCTTC	CASSPWGSRKTDYGYTF
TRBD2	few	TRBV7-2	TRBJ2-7	TGTGCCAGCAACCTACTAGCGGGAGACATCTACGAGCAGTACTTC	CASNLLAGDIYEQYF
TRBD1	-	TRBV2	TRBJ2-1	TGTGCCAGCAGTGAAGAGGGGGCGAGTTACAATGAGCAGTTCTTC	CASSEEGASYNEQFF
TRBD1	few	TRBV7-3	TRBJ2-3	TGTGCCAGCAGCACGAGGGACAGGGGGCTGGATACGCAGTATTTT	CASSTRDRGLDTQYF
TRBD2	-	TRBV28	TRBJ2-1	TGTGCCAGCAGTTTAACCGGACTAGCGGGACCCGAGCAGTTCTTC	CASSLTGLAGPEQFF
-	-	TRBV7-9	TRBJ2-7	TGTGCCAGCACCTTAGGGGGTGCGGACTCGTCGGGGGAGCAGTACTTC	CASTLGGADSSGEQYF
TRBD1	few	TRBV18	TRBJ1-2	TGTGCCAGCTCACCGGGGGACAGGCAACTCTATGGCTACACCTTC	CASSPGDRQLYGYTF
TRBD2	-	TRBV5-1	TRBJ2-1	TGCGCCAGCAGCTTGGGGACTAGCGGGAGCTCCTTAAATGAGCAGTTCTTC	CASSLGTSGSSLNEQFF
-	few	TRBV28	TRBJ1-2	TGTGCAGACCAGGGGTCAGACTATGGCTACACCTTC	CADQGSDYGYTF
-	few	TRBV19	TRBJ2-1	TGTGCCAGTAGTATCGGCCAGCGTACGCAGTTCTTC	CASSIGQRTQFF
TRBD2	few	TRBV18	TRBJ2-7	TGTGCCAGCTCACCAGGACTAGCGTTACTCTACGAGCAGTACTTC	CASSPGLALLYEQYF
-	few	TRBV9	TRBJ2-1	TGTGCCAGCAGCAACCGCGGCGATTCACACAATGAGCAGTTCTTC	CASSNRGDSHNEQFF
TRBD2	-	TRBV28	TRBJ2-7	TGTGCCAGCAGTCTGGGGACTAGCGGTGACTACGAGCAGTACTTC	CASSLGTSGDYEQYF
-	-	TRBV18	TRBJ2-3	TGTGCCAGCTCACCATCGATGCTATCAGATACGCAGTATTTT	CASSPSMLSDTQYF
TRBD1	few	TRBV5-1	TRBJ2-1	TGCGCCAGCAGCACGGACAGGGGGGGAAGTGAGCAGTTCTTC	CASSTDRGGSEQFF
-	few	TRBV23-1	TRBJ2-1	TGCGCCAGGAATGGGGCCGGGAGTCACCTTGGTGAGCAGTTCTTC	CARNGAGSHLGEQFF
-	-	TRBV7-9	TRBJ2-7	TGTGCCAGCAGTCCACAGGGTGGCCCCTACGAGCAGTACTTC	CASSPQGGPYEQYF
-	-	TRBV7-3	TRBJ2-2	TGTGCCAGCAGCTCCGGCCTAGGTCTTTTTACCGGGGAGCTGTTTTTT	CASSSGLGLFTGELFF
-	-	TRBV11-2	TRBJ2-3	TGTGCCAGCAGCTTGAAGCGTTACACAGATACGCAGTATTTT	CASSLKRYTDTQYF
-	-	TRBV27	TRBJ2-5	TGTGCCAGCAGTTTAGGAGGCATGGAGACCCAGTACTTC	CASSLGGMETQYF
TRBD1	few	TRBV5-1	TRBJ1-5	TGCGCCAGCAGTTCGGACAGGGATCAGCCCCAGCATTTT	CASSSDRDQPQHF
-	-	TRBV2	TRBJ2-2	TGTGCCAGCAGTGCCGAGGGGGGGCACGGGGAGCTGTTTTTT	CASSAEGGHGELFF
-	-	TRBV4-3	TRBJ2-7	TGCGCCAGCAGCCAAGAAGAGTCAGGGCTGCAGTACTTC	CASSQEESGLQYF
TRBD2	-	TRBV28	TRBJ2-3	TGTGCCAGCAGTTTATCCGGAGCGGGAGGGTCGGATACGCAGTATTTT	CASSLSGAGGSDTQYF
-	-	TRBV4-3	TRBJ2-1	TGCGCCAGCAGCCAAGACCCCCCGGGAGAGTCCTACAATGAGCAGTTCTTC	CASSQDPPGESYNEQFF
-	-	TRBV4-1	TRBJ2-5	TGCGCCAGCAGCCGAGAAGAGACCCAGTACTTC	CASSREETQYF
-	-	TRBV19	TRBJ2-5	TGTGCCAGTAGCCTATCACCGGGGGTCCAAGAGACCCAGTACTTC	CASSLSPGVQETQYF
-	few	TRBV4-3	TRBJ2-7	TGCGCCAGCAGCCAAGATTGGGGTTTGACAGGAATCGAGCAGTACTTC	CASSQDWGLTGIEQYF
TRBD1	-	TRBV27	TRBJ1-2	TGTGCCAGCAGTCAATCCCGGGACAGAGGAGCAAGCTATGGCTACACCTTC	CASSQSRDRGASYGYTF
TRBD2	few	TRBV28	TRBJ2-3	TGTGCCAGCAGTTCCCGGCTAGCGGGAGATACGCAGTATTTT	CASSSRLAGDTQYF
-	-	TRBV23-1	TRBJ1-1	TGCGCCAGCAGTCAATCGCGGGGGAGGGGGACGAACACTGAAGCTTTCTTT	CASSQSRGRGTNTEAFF
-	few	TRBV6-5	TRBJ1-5	TGTGCCAGCCGCCGGACAGCTAATCAGCCCCAGCATTTT	CASRRTANQPQHF
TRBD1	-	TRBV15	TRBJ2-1	TGTGCCACCAGCAGGGAAGGGGGCAGGTTAGGTGATGAGCAGTTCTTC	CATSREGGRLGDEQFF
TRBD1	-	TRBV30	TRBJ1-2	TGTGCCTGGCAGCCGGGACAGGGATATGGCTACACCTTC	CAWQPGQGYGYTF
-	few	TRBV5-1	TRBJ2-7	TGCGCCAGCTATGGACATCCGTCCTACGAGCAGTACTTC	CASYGHPSYEQYF
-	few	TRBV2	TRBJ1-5	TGTGCCAGCACAGGGTCGGCGGGGCCCAATCAGCCCCAGCATTTT	CASTGSAGPNQPQHF
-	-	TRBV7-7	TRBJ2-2	TGTGCTAGCAGCCCAAAAACCGGGGAGCTGTTTTTT	CASSPKTGELFF